The 26 T cell receptor beta chains below all came from one sample that was sequenced in a study of beta chain features in type 1 diabetes (dated by TCRdb to between 2017 and 2018). Library preparation employed the immunoSEQ multiplex PCR assay. All of the isolated RNA was reverse transcribed with the High Capacity cDNA Reverse Transcription Kit, so expressed TCRB transcripts were sequenced. This is the immuneACCESS table as TCRdb keeps it, with only in-frame sequences that have V and J called. A part of the clones is gone; compared with another copy, unresolved V genes explain less than half, and the rest is unexplained. The sample table contains 850,000 to 900,000 clones; only one count was recorded for about 17% of them. Of the sample, 0.02% to 0.03% falls within the top ten clones. The specimen sequenced was naive CD4+ T cells from blood. The cell subset or site label on this specimen signifies: true naive CD4+ T cells. Receptor source: a woman younger than 30 in good health.

This chain links TRBV20-1 with TRBJ1-1; D gene ambiguous. The V and J ends lost 4 bases and 3 bases respectively, with 0 bases between them. CDR1 is DFQATT and CDR2 is SNEGSKA in the germline V gene (reference sequence). The CDR3 runs to 9 residues. CDR3 amino acids: CSANTEAFF. The CDR3 DNA sequence: TGCAGTGCTAACACTGAAGCTTTCTTT.

This clone was recorded a few times. The chain has TRBV10-3 and TRBJ2-7, with 9 bases that match TRBD2. Germline-derived CDR1 and CDR2 are ENHRY and SYGVKD. The length of the CDR3 is 14 residues. V lost 7 bases, J lost 2 bases, and 6 bases stayed unmatched. CDR3 DNA sequence: TGTGCCATCACCAGGACTAGCGCTACCTACGAGCAGTACTTC. Translation: CAITRTSATYEQYF.

In its sample, this clone was seen a few times. The same CDR3 arises from other DNA sequences in this sample as well. This sequence joins TRBV7-9 and TRBJ2-7, with no clear D. This CDR3 has 14 residues. V lost 3 bases, J lost 4 bases, and 13 bases lay in between. CDR1 SEHNR and CDR2 FQNEAQ come from the germline V gene (reference sequence). The CDR3, as DNA: TGTGCCAGCAGCTTGTCGGGCATTTCTTACGAGCAGTACTTC. Translation: CASSLSGISYEQYF.

The chain is built from TRBV5-1 and TRBJ1-2; the match to TRBD1 covers 11 bases. Germline trimming cut 0 bases from V and 7 bases from J; bases unmatched to any gene: 5. The germline CDR1 and CDR2 sequences are SGHRS and YFSETQ. This CDR3 has 15 residues. The CDR3 region is CASSLVGQGVSGYTF. CDR3 sequence (DNA): TGCGCCAGCAGCTTGGTGGGACAGGGGGTCTCTGGCTACACCTTC.

The rearrangement uses TRBV29-1 and TRBJ2-2, with 7 nucleotides matching TRBD2. This CDR3 is 16 amino acids long. The germline V gene encodes CDR1 SQVTM and CDR2 ANQGSEA. After removal of 4 bases from V and 3 bases from J, the junction contained 11 bases not matched to a gene. The DNA for the CDR3 is TGCAGCGTTGGCTTTGCTGCGGGGGTGGACACCGGGGAGCTGTTTTTT. It encodes CSVGFAAGVDTGELFF.

The chain couples TRBV27 to TRBJ1-4, with D possibly TRBD1 on 5 matching bases. Trimming cost V 0 bases and J 10 bases, with 12 bases left between them. Germline values: CDR1 MNHEY, CDR2 SMNVEV (reference sequence). The CDR3 is 14 amino acids. CDR3 region: CASSLSGLQGKLFF. DNA of the CDR3: TGTGCCAGCAGTTTATCCGGCCTGCAGGGAAAACTGTTTTTT.

This clone was seen more than once but under ten times. The rearrangement uses TRBV28 and TRBJ1-5, with D possibly being TRBD1 (6 bases). The ends were cut back, 4 bases at V and 14 bases at J, with 15 bases in the middle. CDR1 is MDHEN and CDR2 is SYDVKM in the germline V gene. The CDR3 is 12 residues long. The CDR3 DNA reads TGTGCCAGCAGTTATATCGGGCAGGGGAAGCATTTT. This sequence encodes CASSYIGQGKHF. The full variable domain, its missing parts supplied by reference TRBV28 and TRBJ1-5, is DVKVTQSSRYLVKRTGEKVFLECVQDMDHENMFWYRQDPGLGLRLIYFSYDVKMKEKGDIPEGYSVSREKKERFSLILESASTNQTSMYLCASSYIGQGKHFGDGTRLSIL.

This clone was found a few times. This chain connects TRBV29-1 to TRBJ2-1, with 10 bases that match TRBD2. The germline V gene encodes CDR1 SQVTM and CDR2 ANQGSEA. V shed 6 bases and J 0 bases; nucleotides not matched to a gene: 5. There are 15 residues in the CDR3. CDR3 protein: CSVRTSGYSYNEQFF. Written as DNA, the CDR3 is TGCAGCGTCCGGACTAGCGGATACTCCTACAATGAGCAGTTCTTC.

This clone was counted a few times. The chain carries TRBV7-8 and TRBJ2-7; D perhaps matches TRBD2 (5 bases). The CDR3 extends over 15 amino acids. The V end was cut by 1 base, the J end by 5 bases, with 15 bases between. Germline lookup yields CDR1 SGHVS and CDR2 FQNEAQ. The CDR3 DNA reads as TGTGCCAGCAGCTTAGGCAGACTACGTATCGACGAGCAGTACTTC. Its translation is CASSLGRLRIDEQYF.

This clone has more than one count but fewer than ten. This CDR3 reads CASSLGRDHEQFF. The CDR3, as DNA: TGTGCCAGCAGCTTAGGCAGGGATCATGAGCAGTTCTTC. The V gene is TRBV11-3, the J gene TRBJ2-1, with D possibly TRBD1 on 5 matching bases. There are 13 residues in the CDR3. CDR1 and CDR2 (germline): SGHNT, YENEEA. Deletions cut 1 base from V and 8 bases from J, with 9 bases between.

This clone was counted only a few times. The identical CDR3 is also encoded by other nucleotide sequences in the sample. J is TRBJ2-5 and V is TRBV28; D is unresolved. This CDR3 contains 13 residues. The germline V gene has CDR1 MDHEN and CDR2 SYDVKM. V dropped 2 bases and J dropped 5 bases, with 9 bases sitting between them. CDR3 coding DNA: TGTGCCAGCAGTTTAGGATCGTTGGAGACCCAGTACTTC. It encodes CASSLGSLETQYF.

This clone was counted between two and nine times. The chain uses TRBV11-2 and TRBJ2-1; no firm D call. The CDR3 is 11 amino acids. The germline V gene encodes CDR1 SGHAT and CDR2 FQNNGV. The V end was cut by 2 bases, the J end by 8 bases, with 4 bases between. CDR3 in DNA: TGTGCCAGCAGCTTATCACATGAGCAGTTCTTC. Amino acids: CASSLSHEQFF. The full variable domain, completed using reference TRBV11-2 and TRBJ2-1, is EAGVAQSPRYKIIEKRQSVAFWCNPISGHATLYWYQQILGQGPKLLIQFQNNGVVDDSQLPKDRFSAERLKGVDSTLKIQPAKLEDSAVYLCASSLSHEQFFGPGTRLTVL.

Details on this clone: Other DNA sequences from this sample encode an identical CDR3 as well. V gene TRBV5-1 combines with J gene TRBJ1-2; D is unclear. Trimming stripped 0 bases from V and 0 bases from J, with 6 bases between. Germline V lookup: CDR1 SGHRS, CDR2 YFSETQ. The CDR3 is 14 residues long. This CDR3 reads CASSLAGTNYGYTF. CDR3 bases: TGCGCCAGCAGCTTGGCTGGAACTAACTATGGCTACACCTTC.

The V call is TRBV15, the J call TRBJ2-2; perhaps TRBD2 as D (5 bases). CDR1 and CDR2 from the germline V gene are LNHNV and YYDKDF (reference sequence). CDR3 size: 17 residues. V lost 1 base to trimming and J lost 4 bases, with 16 bases between them. CDR3 region: CATSRGGEGSGTGELFF. CDR3 nucleotides: TGTGCCACCAGCAGAGGGGGAGAGGGAAGTGGCACCGGGGAGCTGTTTTTT.

This sequence joins TRBV7-9 and TRBJ1-1; D gene uncertain. The CDR3 covers 13 residues. The germline V gene encodes CDR1 SEHNR and CDR2 FQNEAQ (reference sequence). The germline V and J ends were trimmed by 1 base and 0 bases, with 3 bases remaining between them. This chain's CDR3 is CASSLDMNTEAFF. The CDR3 DNA sequence: TGTGCCAGCAGCTTAGACATGAACACTGAAGCTTTCTTT.

This clone has just a few counts. The V gene is TRBV2, the J gene TRBJ2-3, with 7 bases fitting TRBD2. CDR3 length: 14 amino acids. Trimming took 6 bases from V and 5 from J; bases not matched to a gene: 8. The germline CDR1 and CDR2 sequences are SNHLY and FYNNEI. The CDR3 DNA is TGTGCCAGCAGGGGGGACTACTTCGTAGATACGCAGTATTTT. It codes for CASRGDYFVDTQYF.

This clone was seen only a few times. V gene TRBV20-1 combines with J gene TRBJ2-5, with D hard to call. The V gene lost 7 bases and the J gene lost 1 base, with 7 bases spanning the gap. This CDR3 comprises 11 residues. Germline values: CDR1 DFQATT, CDR2 SNEGSKA (reference sequence). The CDR3 nucleotides read TGCAGTGTGGGCAGCCAAGAGACCCAGTACTTC. This gives the protein CSVGSQETQYF.

The genes are TRBV5-1 and TRBJ1-5; no clear D. The V gene lost 5 bases and the J gene lost 4 bases, with 10 bases spanning the gap. CDR1 SGHRS and CDR2 YFSETQ come from the germline V gene. The CDR3 length is 13 residues. The CDR3 protein is CASSPNTNQPQHF. The CDR3 DNA reads as TGCGCCAGCAGTCCGAACACAAATCAGCCCCAGCATTTT.

Comment on this clone: Other nucleotide sequences in the sample specify the same CDR3. The DNA for the CDR3 is TGTGCCAGCTCCCCGGGAGGGAACACTGAAGCTTTCTTT. As protein: CASSPGGNTEAFF. The V and J genes are TRBV18 and TRBJ1-1; D is unresolved. V gave up 6 bases and J gave up 1 base, with 9 bases separating them. CDR3 size: 13 residues. Germline CDR1 is KGHSH and CDR2 is LQKENI.

The chain employs TRBV29-1 and TRBJ1-1; D is perhaps TRBD1 (5 bases). Germline lookup yields CDR1 SQVTM and CDR2 ANQGSEA. V was shortened by 3 bases and J by 1 base, with 9 bases between the two germline ends. The CDR3 contains 13 residues. The CDR3 region has the DNA TGCAGCGTTGATGACAGCACGAACACTGAAGCTTTCTTT. Amino acids: CSVDDSTNTEAFF.

This clone was seen only a few times. J is TRBJ1-5 and V is TRBV6-6; weak D call: TRBD1 (6 bases). CDR1 MNHNY and CDR2 SVGAGI come from the germline V gene (reference sequence). There are 15 residues in the CDR3. Trimming stripped 2 bases from V and 6 bases from J, with 14 bases between. DNA of the CDR3: TGTGCCAGCAGTTACGGTGCCAGGGGAGGTCAGCCCCAGCATTTT. Protein: CASSYGARGGQPQHF.

The chain's CDR3 is CASRNGPSAQETQYF. The CDR3 DNA reads as TGTGCCAGCAGAAACGGCCCTAGCGCTCAAGAGACCCAGTACTTC. The chain employs TRBV7-2 and TRBJ2-5; tentative D call: TRBD2 (6 bases). The germline gives CDR1 SGHTA, CDR2 FQGNSA. Deletions cut 6 bases from V and 2 bases from J, with 16 bases between. This CDR3 region has 15 residues.

This clone was counted a few times. V gene TRBV6-5 combines with J gene TRBJ2-5; D gene ambiguous. The CDR3 spans 14 residues. Germline values: CDR1 MNHEY, CDR2 SVGAGI. The germline V and J ends were trimmed by 6 bases and 4 bases, with 15 bases remaining between them. This chain's CDR3 is CASRPRTVIETQYF. CDR3 in DNA: TGTGCCAGCAGACCCCGGACCGTCATAGAGACCCAGTACTTC.

This clone was picked up a small number of times. The rearrangement joins TRBV7-3 to TRBJ1-1; D is uncertain. This CDR3 region has 14 residues. Trimming removed 3 bases at V and 1 base at J, with 9 bases between. Per germline, CDR1 SGHTA and CDR2 FQGTGA. CDR3 amino acids: CASSLTPWNTEAFF. The CDR3 region has the DNA TGTGCCAGCAGCTTGACCCCTTGGAACACTGAAGCTTTCTTT.

This clone has only a few counts. V usage is TRBV15 and J usage is TRBJ2-7, with 8 bases lining up with TRBD1. Unmatched junction bases numbered 7, after V lost 0 bases and J lost 0 bases. Germline CDR1 reads LNHNV; CDR2 reads YYDKDF (reference sequence). The length of the CDR3 is 17 residues. CDR3: CATSRDVPGQASYEQYF. The CDR3 DNA sequence: TGTGCCACCAGCAGAGATGTCCCGGGACAGGCCTCCTACGAGCAGTACTTC.

This clone was detected a few times. This rearrangement joins TRBV5-1 to TRBJ1-1; D remains unclear. The germline V and J ends were trimmed by 0 bases and 11 bases, with 11 bases remaining between them. Germline CDR1 SGHRS, CDR2 YFSETQ. The CDR3 totals 12 residues. CDR3 amino acids: CASSLAGEVAFF. The CDR3 nucleotides read TGCGCCAGCAGCTTGGCCGGGGAGGTTGCTTTCTTT.